One and the same sample provided the 8 T cell receptor beta chains below, sequenced in a study of cytomegalovirus exposure and HLA in healthy donors (dated by TCRdb to about 2017). Libraries were constructed by the immunoSEQ multiplex PCR assay. The multiplex PCR relied on a mix of 60 forward primers for TCR Vbeta segments and 13 reverse primers for TCR Jbeta segments. The table comes from immuneACCESS by way of TCRdb, which keeps in-frame sequences with V and J called. Part of the clones is missing from these tables; in studies checked, under half for an unresolved V gene and the rest for unknown reasons. This sample lists some 85,000 clones; roughly 80% were detected once. Of the sample, just over 1.4% is held by the ten largest clones. Sequencing input: PBMCs. The receptors come from a male donor in good health and CMV-seronegative.

J is TRBJ1-1 and V is TRBV28, with a tentative D call TRBD1 (5 bases). Germline loops: CDR1 MDHEN, CDR2 SYDVKM. There are 9 residues in the CDR3. CDR3 region: CAAGPEAFF. As DNA, the CDR3 is TGTGCAGCAGGGCCTGAAGCTTTCTTT.

This rearrangement joins TRBV6-5 to TRBJ2-7; TRBD2 matches at 7 bases. The V and J ends lost 0 bases and 6 bases, in that order; junction bases with no gene match: 5. This CDR3 is 14 amino acids long. Germline V CDR1 and CDR2: MNHEY, SVGAGI. CDR3 loop: CASSYSREYGEQYF. The CDR3 region has the DNA TGTGCCAGCAGTTACTCGCGGGAGTACGGCGAGCAGTACTTC.

The chain's CDR3 is CASSLDRVQETQYF. CDR3 nucleotide sequence: TGCGCCAGCAGCTTGGACAGGGTCCAAGAGACCCAGTACTTC. The chain joins TRBV5-1 to TRBJ2-5; tentative D call: TRBD1 (6 bases). CDR1 and CDR2 from the germline V gene are SGHRS and YFSETQ. The V gene lost 0 bases and the J gene lost 1 base, with 7 bases spanning the gap. The CDR3 is 14 amino acids.

This chain links TRBV29-1 with TRBJ2-5; no clear D. Germline V gives CDR1 SQVTM, CDR2 ANQGSEA. The CDR3 runs to 11 residues. Trimming removed 2 bases at V and 3 bases at J, with 4 bases between. The CDR3 nucleotides read TGCAGCGTTGAATCAGAAGAGACCCAGTACTTC. The encoded protein is CSVESEETQYF.

The J gene is TRBJ2-2, the V gene TRBV7-3; TRBD1 matches at 8 bases. Per the germline V gene, CDR1 is SGHTA and CDR2 is FQGTGA. J gave up 3 bases and V 2 bases, and 5 bases lay outside the gene matches. There are 16 residues in the CDR3. The CDR3: CASSLGQGAYTGELFF. CDR3 nucleotide sequence: TGTGCCAGCAGCTTAGGGCAGGGGGCATACACCGGGGAGCTGTTTTTT.

The rearrangement links TRBV6-1 to TRBJ1-1, with D maybe TRBD1 (6 bases). This CDR3 region has 14 residues. Germline V gene data show CDR1 as MNHNS and CDR2 as SASEGT. V lost 5 bases and J 3 bases, leaving 13 bases between the germline ends. The CDR3 DNA is TGTGCCAGCAGTCAACCGGGACACTACACTGAAGCTTTCTTT. Translating it yields CASSQPGHYTEAFF.

The chain couples TRBV6-5 to TRBJ2-3, with a weak D call TRBD1 (6 bases). This CDR3 has 13 amino acids. CDR1 MNHEY and CDR2 SVGAGI come from the germline V gene. Trimming removed 8 bases at V and 4 bases at J, with 13 bases between. DNA for the CDR3: TGTGCCAGCGGACCAGGGGCCCCAGATACGCAGTATTTT. As protein: CASGPGAPDTQYF.

The chain is built from TRBV28 and TRBJ2-1; weak D call: TRBD2 (5 bases). Germline CDR1 MDHEN, CDR2 SYDVKM. The CDR3 runs to 14 residues. V lost 5 bases and J lost 4, with 12 bases in between. The CDR3 loop reads CASSPGNEYNEQFF. CDR3 DNA sequence: TGTGCCAGCAGTCCGGGGAATGAATACAATGAGCAGTTCTTC. The entire variable domain, with the rest obtained from reference TRBV28 and TRBJ2-1, is as follows: DVKVTQSSRYLVKRTGEKVFLECVQDMDHENMFWYRQDPGLGLRLIYFSYDVKMKEKGDIPEGYSVSREKKERFSLILESASTNQTSMYLCASSPGNEYNEQFFGPGTRLTVL.